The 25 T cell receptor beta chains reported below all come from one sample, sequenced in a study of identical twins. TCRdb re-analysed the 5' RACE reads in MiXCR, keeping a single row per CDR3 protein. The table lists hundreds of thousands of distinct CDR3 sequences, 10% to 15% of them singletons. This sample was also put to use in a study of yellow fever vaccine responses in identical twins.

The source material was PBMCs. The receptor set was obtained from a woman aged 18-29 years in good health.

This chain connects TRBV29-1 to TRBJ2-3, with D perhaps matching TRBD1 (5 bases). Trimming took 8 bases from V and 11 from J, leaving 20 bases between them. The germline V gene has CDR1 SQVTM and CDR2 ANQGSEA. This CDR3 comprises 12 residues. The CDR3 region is CSCKPGMDGQYF. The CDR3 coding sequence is TGCAGCTGCAAACCAGGGATGGATGGGCAGTATTTT.

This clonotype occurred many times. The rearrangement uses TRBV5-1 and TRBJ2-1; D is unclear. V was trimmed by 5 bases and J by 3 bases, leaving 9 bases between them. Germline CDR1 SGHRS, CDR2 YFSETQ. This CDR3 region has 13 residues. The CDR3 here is CASRVKDYNEQFF. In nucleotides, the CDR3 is TGCGCCAGCAGGGTTAAGGACTACAATGAGCAGTTCTTC.

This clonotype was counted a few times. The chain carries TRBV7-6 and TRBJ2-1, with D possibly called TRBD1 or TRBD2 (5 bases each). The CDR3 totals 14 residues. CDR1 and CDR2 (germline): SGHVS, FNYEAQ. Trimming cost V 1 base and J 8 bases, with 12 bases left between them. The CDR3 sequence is CASSLEDGGYEQFF. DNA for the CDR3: TGTGCCAGCAGCTTAGAAGATGGGGGATATGAGCAGTTCTTC.

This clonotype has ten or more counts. The CDR3: CASSLRIGTPQGEQFF. The CDR3 coding sequence is TGCGCCAGCAGCTTAAGGATTGGGACGCCCCAGGGTGAGCAGTTCTTC. The chain uses TRBV5-1 and TRBJ2-1; the D call may be TRBD1 or TRBD2 (5 bases each). Trimming removed 2 bases at V and 9 bases at J, with 21 bases between. This CDR3 comprises 16 residues. Looked up from germline, CDR1 is SGHRS and CDR2 is YFSETQ.

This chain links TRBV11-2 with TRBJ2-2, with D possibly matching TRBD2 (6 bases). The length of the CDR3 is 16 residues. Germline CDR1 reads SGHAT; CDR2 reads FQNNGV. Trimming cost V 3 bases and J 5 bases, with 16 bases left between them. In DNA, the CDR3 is TGTGCCAGCAGCTTGTGGGACTCGCCCGGGACCGGGGAGCTGTTTTTT. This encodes CASSLWDSPGTGELFF. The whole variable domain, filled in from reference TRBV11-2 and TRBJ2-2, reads EAGVAQSPRYKIIEKRQSVAFWCNPISGHATLYWYQQILGQGPKLLIQFQNNGVVDDSQLPKDRFSAERLKGVDSTLKIQPAKLEDSAVYLCASSLWDSPGTGELFFGEGSRLTVL.

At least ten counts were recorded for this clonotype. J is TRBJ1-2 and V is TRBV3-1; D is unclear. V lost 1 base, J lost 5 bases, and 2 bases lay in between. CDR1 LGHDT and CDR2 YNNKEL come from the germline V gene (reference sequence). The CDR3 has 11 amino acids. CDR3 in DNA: TGTGCCAGCAGCCAAGCTTATGGCTACACCTTC. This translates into CASSQAYGYTF.

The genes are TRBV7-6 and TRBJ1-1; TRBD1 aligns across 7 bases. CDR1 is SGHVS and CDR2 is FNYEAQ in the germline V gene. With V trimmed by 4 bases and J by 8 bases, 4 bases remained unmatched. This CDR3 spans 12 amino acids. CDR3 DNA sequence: TGTGCCAGCAGCTATCGACAGGGCGAAGCTTTCTTT. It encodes CASSYRQGEAFF. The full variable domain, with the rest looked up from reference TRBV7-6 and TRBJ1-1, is GAGVSQSPRYKVTKRGQDVALRCDPISGHVSLYWYRQALGQGPEFLTYFNYEAQQDKSGLPNDRFSAERPEGSISTLTIQRTEQRDSAMYRCASSYRQGEAFFGQGTRLTVV.

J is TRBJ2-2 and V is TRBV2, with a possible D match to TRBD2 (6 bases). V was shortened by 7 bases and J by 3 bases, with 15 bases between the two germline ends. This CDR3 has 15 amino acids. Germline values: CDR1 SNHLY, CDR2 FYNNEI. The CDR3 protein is CASTPDGGDTGELFF. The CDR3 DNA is TGTGCCAGCACTCCGGACGGAGGGGACACCGGGGAGCTGTTTTTT.

The CDR3 bases are TGTGCCACCAGCAGATCAGGACTCAACACAGATACGCAGTATTTT. Translating it yields CATSRSGLNTDTQYF. The V and J genes are TRBV15 and TRBJ2-3; D is possibly TRBD2 (5 bases). The CDR3 loop spans 15 amino acids. CDR1 is LNHNV and CDR2 is YYDKDF in the germline V gene (reference sequence). With 2 bases removed from V and 2 bases from J, the gap between germline ends came to 11 bases.

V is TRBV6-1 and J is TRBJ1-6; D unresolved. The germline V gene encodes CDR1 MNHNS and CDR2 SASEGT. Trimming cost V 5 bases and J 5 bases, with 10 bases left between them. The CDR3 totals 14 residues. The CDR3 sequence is CASSPTENNSPLHF. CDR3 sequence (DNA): TGTGCCAGCAGTCCGACGGAGAATAATTCACCCCTCCACTTT.

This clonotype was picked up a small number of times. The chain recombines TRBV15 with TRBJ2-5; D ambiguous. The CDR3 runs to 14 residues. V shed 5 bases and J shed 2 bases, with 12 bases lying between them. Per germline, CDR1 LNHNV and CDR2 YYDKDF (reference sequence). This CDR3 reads CATSPGGPQETQYF. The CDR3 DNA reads TGTGCCACCAGCCCCGGCGGACCTCAAGAGACCCAGTACTTC.

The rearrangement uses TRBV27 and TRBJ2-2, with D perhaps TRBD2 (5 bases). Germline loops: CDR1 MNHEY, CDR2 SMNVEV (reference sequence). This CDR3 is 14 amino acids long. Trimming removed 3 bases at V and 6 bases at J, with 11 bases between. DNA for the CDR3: TGTGCCAGCAGTTTGGAGGATTGGTCCGGGGAGCTGTTTTTT. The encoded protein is CASSLEDWSGELFF.

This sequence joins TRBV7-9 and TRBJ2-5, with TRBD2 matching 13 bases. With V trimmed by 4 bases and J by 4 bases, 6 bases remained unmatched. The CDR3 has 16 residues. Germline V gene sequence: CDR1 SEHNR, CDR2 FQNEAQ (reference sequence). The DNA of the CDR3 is TGTGCCAGCAGCTCCGGACTAGCGGGAGATAGAGAGACCCAGTACTTC. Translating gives CASSSGLAGDRETQYF.

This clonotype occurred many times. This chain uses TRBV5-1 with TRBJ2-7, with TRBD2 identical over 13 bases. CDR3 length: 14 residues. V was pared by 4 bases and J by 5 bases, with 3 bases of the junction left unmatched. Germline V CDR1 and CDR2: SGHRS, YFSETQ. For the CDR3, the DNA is TGCGCCAGCAGCCCTGGGACTAGCGGGAACGAGCAGTACTTC. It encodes CASSPGTSGNEQYF.

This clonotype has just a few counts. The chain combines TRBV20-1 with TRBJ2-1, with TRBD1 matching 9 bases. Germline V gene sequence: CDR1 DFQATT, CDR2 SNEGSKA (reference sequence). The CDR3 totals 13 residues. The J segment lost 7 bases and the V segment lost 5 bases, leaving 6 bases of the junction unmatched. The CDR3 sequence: CSAAGTGWNEQFF. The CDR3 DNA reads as TGCAGTGCTGCCGGGACAGGGTGGAATGAGCAGTTCTTC.

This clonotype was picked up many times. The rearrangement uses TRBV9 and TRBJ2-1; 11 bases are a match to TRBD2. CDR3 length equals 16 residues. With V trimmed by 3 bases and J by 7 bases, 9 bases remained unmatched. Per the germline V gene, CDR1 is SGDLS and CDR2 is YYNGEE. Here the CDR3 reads CASSANLLAGVNEQFF. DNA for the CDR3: TGTGCCAGCAGCGCGAATCTACTAGCGGGAGTGAATGAGCAGTTCTTC.

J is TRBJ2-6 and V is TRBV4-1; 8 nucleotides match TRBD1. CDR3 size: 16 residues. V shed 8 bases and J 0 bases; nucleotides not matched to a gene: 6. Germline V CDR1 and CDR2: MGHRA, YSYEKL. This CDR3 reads CASLGQGLSGANVLTF. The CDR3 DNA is TGCGCCAGCTTAGGACAGGGACTCTCTGGGGCCAACGTCCTGACTTTC.

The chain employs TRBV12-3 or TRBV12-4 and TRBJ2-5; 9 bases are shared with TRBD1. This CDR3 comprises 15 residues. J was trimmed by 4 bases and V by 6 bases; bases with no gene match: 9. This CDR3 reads CASRLNTGGGETQYF. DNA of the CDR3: TGTGCCAGCAGATTAAATACAGGGGGCGGAGAGACCCAGTACTTC.

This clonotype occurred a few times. CDR3 sequence: CASSLATGQVKNIQYF. The CDR3 region has the DNA TGCGCCAGCAGCTTGGCCACCGGACAGGTGAAAAACATTCAGTACTTC. The chain joins TRBV5-1 to TRBJ2-4, with 7 bases that match TRBD1. The germline V gene encodes CDR1 SGHRS and CDR2 YFSETQ. V trimming: 0 bases; J trimming: 4 bases; junction bases outside the gene matches: 7. The CDR3 consists of 16 residues. Filled out from reference TRBV5-1 and TRBJ2-4, the complete variable domain reads KAGVTQTPRYLIKTRGQQVTLSCSPISGHRSVSWYQQTPGQGLQFLFEYFSETQRNKGNFPGRFSGRQFSNSRSEMNVSTLELGDSALYLCASSLATGQVKNIQYFGAGTRLSVL.

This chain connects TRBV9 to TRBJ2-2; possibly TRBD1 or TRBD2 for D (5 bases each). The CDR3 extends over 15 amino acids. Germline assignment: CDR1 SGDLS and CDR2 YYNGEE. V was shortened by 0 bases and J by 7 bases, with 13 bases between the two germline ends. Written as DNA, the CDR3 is TGTGCCAGCAGCGTAGTCCCCGGGGCGGGCGGGGAGCTGTTTTTT. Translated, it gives CASSVVPGAGGELFF.

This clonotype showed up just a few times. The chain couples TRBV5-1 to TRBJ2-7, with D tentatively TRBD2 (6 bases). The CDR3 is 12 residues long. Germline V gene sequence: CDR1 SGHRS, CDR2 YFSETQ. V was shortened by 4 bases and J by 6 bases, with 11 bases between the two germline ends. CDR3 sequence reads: CASSDGLSEQYF. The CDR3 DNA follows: TGCGCCAGCAGCGACGGACTAAGCGAGCAGTACTTC.

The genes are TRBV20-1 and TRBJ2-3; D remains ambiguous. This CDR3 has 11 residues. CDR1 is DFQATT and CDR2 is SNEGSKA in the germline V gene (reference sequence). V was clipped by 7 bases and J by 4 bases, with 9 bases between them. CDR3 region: CSVSGPDTQYF. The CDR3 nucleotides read TGCAGTGTGTCGGGTCCAGATACGCAGTATTTT.

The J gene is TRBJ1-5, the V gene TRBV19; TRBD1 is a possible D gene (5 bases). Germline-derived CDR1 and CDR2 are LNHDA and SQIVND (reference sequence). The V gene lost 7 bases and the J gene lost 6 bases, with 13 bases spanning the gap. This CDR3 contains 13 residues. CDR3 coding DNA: TGTGCCAGTACCGGGCAGGGCTTTCAGCCCCAGCATTTT. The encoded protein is CASTGQGFQPQHF.

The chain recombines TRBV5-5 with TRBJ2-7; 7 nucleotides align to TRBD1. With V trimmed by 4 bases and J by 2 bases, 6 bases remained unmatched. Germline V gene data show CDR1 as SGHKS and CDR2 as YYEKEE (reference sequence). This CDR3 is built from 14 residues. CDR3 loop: CASSIDRVAYEQYF. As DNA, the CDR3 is TGTGCCAGCAGCATCGACAGGGTAGCCTACGAGCAGTACTTC.

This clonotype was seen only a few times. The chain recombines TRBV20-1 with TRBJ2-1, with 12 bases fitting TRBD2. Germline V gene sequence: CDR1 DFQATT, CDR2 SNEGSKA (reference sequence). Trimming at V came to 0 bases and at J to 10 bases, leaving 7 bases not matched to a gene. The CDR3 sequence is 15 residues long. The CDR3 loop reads CSARDLTSGRREQFF. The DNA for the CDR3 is TGCAGTGCTAGAGATTTGACTAGCGGGAGAAGGGAGCAGTTCTTC.